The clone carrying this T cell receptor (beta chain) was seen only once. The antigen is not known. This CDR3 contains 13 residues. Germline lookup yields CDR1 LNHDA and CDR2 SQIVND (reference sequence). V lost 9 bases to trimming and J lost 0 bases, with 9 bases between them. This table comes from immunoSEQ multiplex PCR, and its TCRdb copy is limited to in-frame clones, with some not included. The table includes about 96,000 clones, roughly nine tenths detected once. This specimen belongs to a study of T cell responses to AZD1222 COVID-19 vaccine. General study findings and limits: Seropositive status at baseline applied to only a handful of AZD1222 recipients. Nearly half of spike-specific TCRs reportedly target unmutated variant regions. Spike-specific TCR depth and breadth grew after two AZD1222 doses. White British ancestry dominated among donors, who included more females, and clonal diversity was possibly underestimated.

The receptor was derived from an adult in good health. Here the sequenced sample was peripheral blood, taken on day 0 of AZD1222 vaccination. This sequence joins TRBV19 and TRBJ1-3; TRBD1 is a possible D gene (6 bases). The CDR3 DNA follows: TGTGCCAGCACAGGGACCTCTGGAAACACCATATATTTT. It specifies CASTGTSGNTIYF.